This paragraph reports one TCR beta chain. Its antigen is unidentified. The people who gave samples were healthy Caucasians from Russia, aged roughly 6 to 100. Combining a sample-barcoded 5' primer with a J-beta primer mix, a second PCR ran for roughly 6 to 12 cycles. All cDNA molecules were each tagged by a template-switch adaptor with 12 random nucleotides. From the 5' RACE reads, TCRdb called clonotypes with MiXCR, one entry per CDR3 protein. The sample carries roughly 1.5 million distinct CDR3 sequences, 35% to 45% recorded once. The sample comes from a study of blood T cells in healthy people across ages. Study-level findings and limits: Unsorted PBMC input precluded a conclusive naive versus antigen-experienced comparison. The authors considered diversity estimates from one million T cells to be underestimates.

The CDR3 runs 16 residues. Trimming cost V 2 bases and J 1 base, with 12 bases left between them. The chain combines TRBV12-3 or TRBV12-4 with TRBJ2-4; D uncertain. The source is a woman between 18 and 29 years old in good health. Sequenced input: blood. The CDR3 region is CASSLPQAGAKNIQYF. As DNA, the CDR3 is TGTGCCAGCAGTTTACCGCAGGCTGGGGCCAAAAACATTCAGTACTTC.